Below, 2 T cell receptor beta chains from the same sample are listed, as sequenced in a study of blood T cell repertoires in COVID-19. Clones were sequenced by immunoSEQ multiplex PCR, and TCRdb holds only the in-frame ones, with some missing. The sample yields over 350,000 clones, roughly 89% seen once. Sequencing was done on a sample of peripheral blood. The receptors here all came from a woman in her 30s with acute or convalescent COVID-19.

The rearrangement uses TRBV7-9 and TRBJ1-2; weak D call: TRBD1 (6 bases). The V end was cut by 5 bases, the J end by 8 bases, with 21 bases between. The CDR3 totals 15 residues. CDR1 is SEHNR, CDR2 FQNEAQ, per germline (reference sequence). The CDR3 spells CASSPAPGTLKGYTF. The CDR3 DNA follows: TGTGCCAGCAGCCCTGCCCCTGGGACATTGAAAGGCTACACCTTC.

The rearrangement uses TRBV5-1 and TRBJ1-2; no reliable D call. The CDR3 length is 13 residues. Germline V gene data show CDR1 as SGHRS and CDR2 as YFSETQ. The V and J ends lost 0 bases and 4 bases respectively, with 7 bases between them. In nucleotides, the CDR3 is TGCGCCAGCAGCTTGGGACAAACCTATGGCTACACCTTC. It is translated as CASSLGQTYGYTF.